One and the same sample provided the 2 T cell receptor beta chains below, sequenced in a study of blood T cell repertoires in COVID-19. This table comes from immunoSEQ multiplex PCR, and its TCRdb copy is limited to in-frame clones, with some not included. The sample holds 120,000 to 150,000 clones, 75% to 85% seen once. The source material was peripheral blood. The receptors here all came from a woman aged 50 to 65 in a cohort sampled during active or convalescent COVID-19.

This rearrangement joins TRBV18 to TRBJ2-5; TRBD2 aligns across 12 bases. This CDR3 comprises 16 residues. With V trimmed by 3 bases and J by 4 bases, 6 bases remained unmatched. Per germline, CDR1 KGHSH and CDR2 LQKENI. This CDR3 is CASSPATSGGRETQYF. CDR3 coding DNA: TGTGCCAGCTCACCGGCGACTAGCGGGGGCAGAGAGACCCAGTACTTC. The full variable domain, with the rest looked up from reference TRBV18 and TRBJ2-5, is NAGVMQNPRHLVRRRGQEARLRCSPMKGHSHVYWYRQLPEEGLKFMVYLQKENIIDESGMPKERFSAEFPKEGPSILRIQQVVRGDSAAYFCASSPATSGGRETQYFGPGTRLLVL.

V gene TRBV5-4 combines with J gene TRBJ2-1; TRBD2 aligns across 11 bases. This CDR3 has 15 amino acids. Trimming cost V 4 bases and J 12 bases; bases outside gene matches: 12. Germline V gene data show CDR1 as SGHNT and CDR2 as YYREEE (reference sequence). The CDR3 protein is CASSDQGLAGGGQFF. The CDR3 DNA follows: TGTGCCAGCAGCGATCAAGGACTAGCGGGTGGTGGGCAGTTCTTC.